This TCR beta chain was identified in a study of T cells in Graves' hyperthyroidism and ophthalmopathy. The source material, RNA transcripts, was used to amplify TCR beta CDR3 regions. HTBI primers were employed in a first-round RT-PCR of the TCR CDR3. MiXCR, run by TCRdb on the multiplex PCR reads, gives a single entry per CDR3 protein. The profile shows some 510,000 distinct CDR3 sequences, around 20% of them singletons. V was pared by 4 bases and J by 2 bases, with 8 bases of the junction left unmatched. The CDR3 totals 15 residues. The germline CDR1 and CDR2 sequences are MDHEN and SYDVKM. This clonotype was counted many times. This may be a read error, as it is one base from a much larger clone.

Input material: blood. The TCR comes from a man between 18 and 35 years old with Graves' hyperthyroidism. The chain is built from TRBV28 and TRBJ2-7; TRBD1 aligns across 7 bases. The CDR3 DNA reads as TGTGCCAGCAGTTCCTCAGACAGGGTGCCCTACGAGCAGTACTTC. It specifies CASSSSDRVPYEQYF.